A selection of T cell receptor beta chains follows, all from one sample in a study of T cells after yellow fever vaccination. TCRdb analysed the 5' RACE reads with MiXCR anew, one entry per CDR3 protein. The repertoire holds 610,000 or so distinct CDR3 sequences, roughly 12% seen once, with approximately 15% in the top ten. The source was PBMCs, collected on the day of the yellow fever booster vaccination. The receptors come from a man aged 25 to 40 who received the YFV17D yellow fever vaccine. CDR3s include the opening cysteine and the closing phenylalanine or tryptophan. The order of the fields is D gene, clone size, J gene, CDR3 length, V gene, CDR3 protein, CDR3 DNA. A D gene is named only where the DNA matches it firmly. Size tells how often a clone was seen (once, few, many) or the class of an expanded clone, and some rows leave it out.

D: -; size: many; J: TRBJ1-5; length: 14; V: TRBV6-2/TRBV6-3; CDR3: CASSLWRGNQPQHF; DNA: TGTGCCAGCAGCCTCTGGAGGGGCAATCAGCCCCAGCATTTT
D: TRBD1; size: -; J: TRBJ1-1; length: 15; V: TRBV3-1; CDR3: CASSQMGQRNTEAFF; DNA: TGTGCCAGCAGCCAAATGGGACAGAGGAACACTGAAGCTTTCTTT
D: -; size: few; J: TRBJ2-7; length: 13; V: TRBV27; CDR3: CASAIFNGYEQYF; DNA: TGTGCCAGCGCCATCTTCAACGGGTACGAGCAGTACTTC
D: -; size: -; J: TRBJ1-4; length: 14; V: TRBV5-1; CDR3: CASSSGPGGEKLFF; DNA: TGCGCCAGCAGCTCGGGACCGGGAGGTGAAAAACTGTTTTTT
D: -; size: many; J: TRBJ2-2; length: 14; V: TRBV30; CDR3: CAWSVPGSTGELFF; DNA: TGTGCCTGGAGTGTACCCGGGAGCACCGGGGAGCTGTTTTTT
D: TRBD1; size: -; J: TRBJ2-7; length: 14; V: TRBV9; CDR3: CASSVGQGVYEQYF; DNA: TGTGCCAGCAGCGTAGGACAGGGGGTCTACGAGCAGTACTTC
D: -; size: few; J: TRBJ2-1; length: 18; V: TRBV11-2; CDR3: CASSFGPWDQTPPNEQFF; DNA: TGTGCCAGCAGCTTTGGGCCATGGGACCAAACCCCCCCCAATGAGCAGTTCTTC
D: -; size: -; J: TRBJ2-3; length: 14; V: TRBV7-2; CDR3: CASSLLGLADTQYF; DNA: TGTGCCAGCAGCTTATTGGGGTTGGCAGATACGCAGTATTTT
D: -; size: -; J: TRBJ2-1; length: 15; V: TRBV6-4; CDR3: CASSVQTGSYNEQFF; DNA: TGTGCCAGCAGTGTTCAGACTGGCTCCTACAATGAGCAGTTCTTC
D: -; size: few; J: TRBJ2-1; length: 13; V: TRBV24-1; CDR3: CATSDSAFSEQFF; DNA: TGTGCCACCAGTGATTCGGCGTTCAGTGAGCAGTTCTTC
D: -; size: many; J: TRBJ2-7; length: 11; V: TRBV20-1; CDR3: CSAFDLYEQYF; DNA: TGCAGTGCTTTCGACCTTTACGAGCAGTACTTC
D: -; size: few; J: TRBJ1-6; length: 14; V: TRBV12-3/TRBV12-4; CDR3: CASSSFGGKSPLHF; DNA: TGTGCCAGCAGCTCATTCGGGGGGAAGTCACCCCTCCACTTT
D: TRBD2; size: few; J: TRBJ2-2; length: 17; V: TRBV5-1; CDR3: CASSPHREGKYTGELFF; DNA: TGCGCCAGCAGCCCACACCGGGAGGGCAAATACACCGGGGAGCTGTTTTTT
D: -; size: few; J: TRBJ2-3; length: 15; V: TRBV5-1; CDR3: CASSLATDPTDTQYF; DNA: TGCGCCAGCAGCTTGGCCACTGACCCCACAGATACGCAGTATTTT
D: -; size: -; J: TRBJ2-1; length: 11; V: TRBV21-1; CDR3: CASRHSGVEFF; DNA: TGTGCCAGCAGGCATAGCGGAGTGGAGTTCTTC
D: TRBD1; size: many; J: TRBJ2-7; length: 13; V: TRBV5-1; CDR3: CASSSRGLYEQYF; DNA: TGCGCCAGCAGCTCCAGGGGGCTCTACGAGCAGTACTTC
D: TRBD2; size: -; J: TRBJ2-6; length: 18; V: TRBV4-2; CDR3: CASSPRGGSSSGANVLTF; DNA: TGTGCCAGCAGCCCCCGCGGGGGATCCTCCTCTGGGGCCAACGTCCTGACTTTC
D: -; size: few; J: TRBJ2-3; length: 12; V: TRBV20-1; CDR3: CSAPLWGDTQYF; DNA: TGCAGTGCCCCGCTGTGGGGGGATACGCAGTATTTT
D: TRBD1; size: few; J: TRBJ2-2; length: 15; V: TRBV2; CDR3: CASRSTGMDTGELFF; DNA: TGTGCCAGCCGTTCGACAGGGATGGACACCGGGGAGCTGTTTTTT
D: TRBD1; size: few; J: TRBJ2-5; length: 13; V: TRBV7-9; CDR3: CASSPQGVETQYF; DNA: TGTGCCAGCAGCCCACAGGGGGTGGAGACCCAGTACTTC
D: -; size: -; J: TRBJ1-1; length: 14; V: TRBV20-1; CDR3: CSARDLAGPTEAFF; DNA: TGCAGTGCTAGAGATCTTGCAGGGCCGACTGAAGCTTTCTTT
D: -; size: -; J: TRBJ1-1; length: 16; V: TRBV10-3; CDR3: CAISERLAGLDTEAFF; DNA: TGTGCCATCAGTGAGAGGTTGGCAGGGTTGGACACTGAAGCTTTCTTT
D: -; size: -; J: TRBJ2-7; length: 14; V: TRBV18; CDR3: CASSPRESPLPEYF; DNA: TGTGCCAGCTCACCTCGGGAGAGTCCACTCCCTGAGTACTTC
D: TRBD1; size: few; J: TRBJ1-1; length: 13; V: TRBV20-1; CDR3: CSARRQGTTEAFF; DNA: TGCAGTGCTAGGAGACAGGGGACCACTGAAGCTTTCTTT
D: TRBD1; size: -; J: TRBJ1-2; length: 13; V: TRBV20-1; CDR3: CSALTGDGEAYTF; DNA: TGCAGTGCCCTGACAGGGGATGGGGAAGCCTACACCTTC
D: -; size: few; J: TRBJ2-5; length: 11; V: TRBV28; CDR3: CASSLLGTQYF; DNA: TGTGCCAGCAGTTTGTTGGGAACCCAGTACTTC
D: -; size: -; J: TRBJ2-3; length: 14; V: TRBV20-1; CDR3: CSAIPLGAPDTQYF; DNA: TGCAGTGCTATCCCTTTGGGGGCTCCAGATACGCAGTATTTT